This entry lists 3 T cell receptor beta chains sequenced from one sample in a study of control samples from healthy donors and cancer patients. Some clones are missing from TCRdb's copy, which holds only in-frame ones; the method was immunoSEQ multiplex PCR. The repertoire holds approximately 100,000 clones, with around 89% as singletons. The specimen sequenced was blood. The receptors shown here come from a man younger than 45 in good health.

The CDR3 DNA is TGCGCCAGCAGCGACCCTAGGGTAGCTGGGGCCAACGTCCTGACTTTC. Translated, it gives CASSDPRVAGANVLTF. This chain uses TRBV4-1 with TRBJ2-6; unclear D gene. Trimming took off 5 bases at V and 2 bases at J, with 13 bases between the two ends. The germline gives CDR1 MGHRA, CDR2 YSYEKL. The CDR3 consists of 16 residues.

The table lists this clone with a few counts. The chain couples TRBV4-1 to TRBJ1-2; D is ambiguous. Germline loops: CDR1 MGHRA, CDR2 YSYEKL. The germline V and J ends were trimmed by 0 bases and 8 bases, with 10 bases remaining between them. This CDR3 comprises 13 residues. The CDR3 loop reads CASSQERTGGYTF. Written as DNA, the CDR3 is TGCGCCAGCAGCCAAGAACGGACGGGCGGCTACACCTTC.

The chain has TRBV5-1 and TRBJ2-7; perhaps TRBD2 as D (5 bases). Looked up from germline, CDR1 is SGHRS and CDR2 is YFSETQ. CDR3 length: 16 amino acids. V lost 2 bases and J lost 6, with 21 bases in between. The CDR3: CASSFSGPQVASEQYF. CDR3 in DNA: TGCGCCAGCAGCTTTTCCGGGCCCCAGGTAGCGAGCGAGCAGTACTTC.